This is a list of T cell receptor beta chains from one sample in a study of response to subunit inactivated influenza vaccine. MiXCR was run by TCRdb on the RT-PCR reads, yielding one entry per CDR3 protein. Of around 850,000 distinct CDR3 sequences in the sample, approximately 17% were seen once. The specimen was PBMCs from blood, collected around 5 days after vaccination. Receptors were obtained from a man aged 50-60 years who received an inactivated influenza vaccine. CDR3s include the opening cysteine and the closing phenylalanine or tryptophan. Each record gives: clone size, D gene, J gene, V gene, CDR3 protein, CDR3 DNA. A D gene is named only where the DNA matches it firmly. The size field is filled for only some rows; it gives once, few, many or a size class.

clone_size: few
d_call: TRBD2
j_call: TRBJ2-1
v_call: TRBV4-3
cdr3_aa: CASSQLAGPNNEQFF
cdr3_nt: TGCGCCAGCAGCCAACTAGCGGGCCCAAACAATGAGCAGTTCTTC

clone_size: once
d_call: -
j_call: TRBJ1-4
v_call: TRBV28
cdr3_aa: CASSLVQGREKLFF
cdr3_nt: TGTGCCAGCAGTTTAGTGCAGGGACGCGAAAAACTGTTTTTT

clone_size: -
d_call: -
j_call: TRBJ2-3
v_call: TRBV6-1
cdr3_aa: CASRHLSGSTDTQYF
cdr3_nt: TGTGCCAGCAGGCATCTTAGCGGTAGCACAGATACGCAGTATTTT

clone_size: many
d_call: -
j_call: TRBJ1-1
v_call: TRBV5-1
cdr3_aa: CASSSTTEAFF
cdr3_nt: TGCGCCAGCAGCTCCACCACTGAAGCTTTCTTT

clone_size: -
d_call: -
j_call: TRBJ2-7
v_call: TRBV18
cdr3_aa: CASSPPTGTTYEQYF
cdr3_nt: TGTGCCAGCTCACCACCTACCGGGACGACCTACGAGCAGTACTTC

clone_size: few
d_call: TRBD1
j_call: TRBJ1-1
v_call: TRBV12-3/TRBV12-4
cdr3_aa: CASRRTGENTEAFF
cdr3_nt: TGTGCCAGCAGGCGGACAGGAGAGAACACTGAAGCTTTCTTT

clone_size: few
d_call: TRBD1
j_call: TRBJ1-1
v_call: TRBV10-3
cdr3_aa: CAISGTGGGGEAFF
cdr3_nt: TGTGCCATCAGTGGGACAGGGGGAGGTGGTGAAGCTTTCTTT

clone_size: -
d_call: -
j_call: TRBJ2-5
v_call: TRBV5-5
cdr3_aa: CASRPTIDQETQYF
cdr3_nt: TGTGCCAGCAGGCCGACGATAGACCAAGAGACCCAGTACTTC

clone_size: -
d_call: -
j_call: TRBJ1-1
v_call: TRBV20-1
cdr3_aa: CSARESQDTEAFF
cdr3_nt: TGCAGTGCTAGAGAAAGCCAGGACACTGAAGCTTTCTTT

clone_size: few
d_call: -
j_call: TRBJ2-1
v_call: TRBV14
cdr3_aa: CASSQVGGEKLGSYNEQFF
cdr3_nt: TGTGCCAGCAGCCAAGTCGGAGGGGAAAAGCTGGGCTCCTACAATGAGCAGTTCTTC

clone_size: few
d_call: -
j_call: TRBJ1-5
v_call: TRBV20-1
cdr3_aa: CSANEREGRRNQPQHF
cdr3_nt: TGCAGTGCCAACGAGCGGGAGGGGAGGAGGAATCAGCCCCAGCATTTT

clone_size: -
d_call: -
j_call: TRBJ1-5
v_call: TRBV6-5
cdr3_aa: CASSWEGVRSNQPQHF
cdr3_nt: TGTGCCAGCAGTTGGGAGGGGGTTCGGAGCAATCAGCCCCAGCATTTT

clone_size: -
d_call: -
j_call: TRBJ2-5
v_call: TRBV28
cdr3_aa: CASSWAGTQETQYF
cdr3_nt: TGTGCCAGCAGCTGGGCGGGAACCCAAGAGACCCAGTACTTC

clone_size: many
d_call: TRBD2
j_call: TRBJ2-1
v_call: TRBV10-3
cdr3_aa: CAISEYGTSGTGNEQFF
cdr3_nt: TGTGCCATCAGTGAGTATGGGACTAGCGGGACGGGAAATGAGCAGTTCTTC

clone_size: few
d_call: TRBD1
j_call: TRBJ2-1
v_call: TRBV9
cdr3_aa: CASSAPRTGASNEQFF
cdr3_nt: TGTGCCAGCAGCGCCCCGAGGACAGGGGCGTCCAATGAGCAGTTCTTC

clone_size: -
d_call: -
j_call: TRBJ1-4
v_call: TRBV12-3/TRBV12-4
cdr3_aa: CASSPRAIGSEKLFF
cdr3_nt: TGTGCCAGCAGTCCCCGCGCGATTGGAAGTGAAAAACTGTTTTTT

clone_size: many
d_call: TRBD2
j_call: TRBJ2-1
v_call: TRBV28
cdr3_aa: CASSFVAGGSYNEQFF
cdr3_nt: TGTGCCAGCAGTTTCGTAGCGGGAGGGTCCTACAATGAGCAGTTCTTC

clone_size: -
d_call: -
j_call: TRBJ2-7
v_call: TRBV18
cdr3_aa: CASSPISTPWRDHSYEQYF
cdr3_nt: TGTGCCAGCTCACCAATCAGCACCCCATGGCGGGACCATTCCTACGAGCAGTACTTC

clone_size: few
d_call: TRBD2
j_call: TRBJ2-2
v_call: TRBV6-5
cdr3_aa: CASSYLSGGVGELFF
cdr3_nt: TGTGCCAGCAGTTACTTATCGGGGGGAGTCGGGGAGCTGTTTTTT

clone_size: -
d_call: TRBD2
j_call: TRBJ2-1
v_call: TRBV4-2
cdr3_aa: CASSQNSGNLYNEQFF
cdr3_nt: TGTGCCAGCAGCCAGAATAGCGGGAATCTGTACAATGAGCAGTTCTTC

clone_size: -
d_call: TRBD1
j_call: TRBJ1-1
v_call: TRBV2
cdr3_aa: CASTARTGRNTEAFF
cdr3_nt: TGTGCCAGCACTGCCCGGACAGGGAGGAACACTGAAGCTTTCTTT

clone_size: -
d_call: TRBD2
j_call: TRBJ2-3
v_call: TRBV9
cdr3_aa: CASSSGLAVSTDTQYF
cdr3_nt: TGTGCCAGCAGCTCGGGACTAGCGGTAAGCACAGATACGCAGTATTTT

clone_size: few
d_call: TRBD2
j_call: TRBJ2-1
v_call: TRBV12-3/TRBV12-4
cdr3_aa: CASKLLGGGQFF
cdr3_nt: TGTGCCAGCAAGCTTTTGGGGGGGGGGCAGTTCTTC

clone_size: few
d_call: -
j_call: TRBJ2-1
v_call: TRBV29-1
cdr3_aa: CSVLDQTVNEQFF
cdr3_nt: TGCAGCGTACTTGACCAGACAGTAAATGAGCAGTTCTTC

clone_size: -
d_call: TRBD1
j_call: TRBJ2-7
v_call: TRBV10-3
cdr3_aa: CAISQQGFVEQYF
cdr3_nt: TGTGCCATCAGTCAACAGGGGTTTGTCGAGCAGTACTTC

clone_size: few
d_call: -
j_call: TRBJ2-6
v_call: TRBV6-5
cdr3_aa: CASTSGANVLTF
cdr3_nt: TGTGCCAGCACTTCTGGGGCCAACGTCCTGACTTTC

clone_size: -
d_call: -
j_call: TRBJ2-1
v_call: TRBV7-9
cdr3_aa: CASSLAYQGSYNEQFF
cdr3_nt: TGTGCCAGCAGCTTAGCGTATCAGGGAAGCTACAATGAGCAGTTCTTC

clone_size: few
d_call: -
j_call: TRBJ1-6
v_call: TRBV12-3/TRBV12-4
cdr3_aa: CASSLGLGNLPLHF
cdr3_nt: TGTGCCAGCAGTCTGGGACTTGGTAATTTACCCCTCCACTTT

clone_size: -
d_call: TRBD2
j_call: TRBJ2-1
v_call: TRBV7-9
cdr3_aa: CASSLRDYLLF
cdr3_nt: TGTGCCAGCAGCCTCCGGGACTATCTTCTCTTC

clone_size: -
d_call: TRBD1
j_call: TRBJ1-2
v_call: TRBV24-1
cdr3_aa: CATSDYGQGGYGYTF
cdr3_nt: TGTGCCACCAGTGACTATGGACAGGGAGGTTATGGCTACACCTTC

clone_size: -
d_call: -
j_call: TRBJ1-3
v_call: TRBV11-2
cdr3_aa: CASYGTDSGNTIYF
cdr3_nt: TGTGCCAGCTACGGGACCGACTCTGGAAACACCATATATTTT

clone_size: -
d_call: -
j_call: TRBJ2-5
v_call: TRBV7-9
cdr3_aa: CASTFFGGQETQYF
cdr3_nt: TGTGCCAGCACCTTCTTTGGTGGCCAAGAGACCCAGTACTTC

clone_size: -
d_call: -
j_call: TRBJ1-2
v_call: TRBV10-3
cdr3_aa: CAIGGRDYGYTF
cdr3_nt: TGTGCCATCGGAGGCCGAGACTATGGCTACACCTTC

clone_size: -
d_call: -
j_call: TRBJ1-2
v_call: TRBV10-3
cdr3_aa: CAISEDLANYGYTF
cdr3_nt: TGTGCCATCAGTGAGGACCTAGCTAACTATGGCTACACCTTC

clone_size: -
d_call: TRBD2
j_call: TRBJ2-2
v_call: TRBV6-1
cdr3_aa: CASSVAGPGELFF
cdr3_nt: TGTGCCAGCAGTGTAGCGGGTCCCGGGGAGCTGTTTTTT

clone_size: -
d_call: TRBD1
j_call: TRBJ2-2
v_call: TRBV7-3
cdr3_aa: CASSAGQGVNTGELFF
cdr3_nt: TGTGCCAGCAGCGCGGGACAGGGGGTTAACACCGGGGAGCTGTTTTTT

clone_size: -
d_call: -
j_call: TRBJ2-5
v_call: TRBV5-1
cdr3_aa: CASSVLPGGQSQETQYF
cdr3_nt: TGCGCCAGCAGCGTTTTGCCGGGGGGCCAAAGTCAAGAGACCCAGTACTTC